Sequencing of this TCR beta chain was carried out in a study of shared clonotypes between healthy human individuals. Whole-study findings and limits: Among the subsets, naive ones generally showed larger estimated richness than memory ones. Non-shared clonotypes had lower generation probabilities than clonotypes shared by all four sorted-subset donors.

Concerning this clone: What it binds is not known.

Measured with immunoSEQ multiplex PCR; TCRdb has only the in-frame clones, and not every one. The sample yields roughly 380,000 clones, 95% to 97% seen once. The germline V and J ends were trimmed by 3 bases and 0 bases, with 7 bases remaining between them. This CDR3 has 15 amino acids. Germline V CDR1 and CDR2: SGHNT, YYREEE (reference sequence). The sample taken for sequencing was memory CD8+ T cells sorted from blood. The subset was: CD45RO+ cells pooled with CCR7-negative TemRA cells. The receptor was derived from a man aged 30-40 years in good health. The chain couples TRBV5-4 to TRBJ2-6; D not resolved. The CDR3 DNA follows: TGTGCCAGCAGCTCAACAGTCTCTGGGGCCAACGTCCTGACTTTC. This encodes CASSSTVSGANVLTF.